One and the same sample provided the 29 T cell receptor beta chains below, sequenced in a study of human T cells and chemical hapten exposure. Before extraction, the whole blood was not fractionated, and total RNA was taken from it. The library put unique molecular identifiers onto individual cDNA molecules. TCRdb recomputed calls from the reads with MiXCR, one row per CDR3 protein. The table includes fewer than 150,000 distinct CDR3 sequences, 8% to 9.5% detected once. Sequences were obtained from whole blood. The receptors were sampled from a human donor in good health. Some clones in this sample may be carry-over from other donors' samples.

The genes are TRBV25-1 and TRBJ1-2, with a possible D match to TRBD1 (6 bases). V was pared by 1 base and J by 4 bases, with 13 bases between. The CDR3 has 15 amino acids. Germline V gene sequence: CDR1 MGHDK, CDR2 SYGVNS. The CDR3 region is CASSESTGKGYGYTF. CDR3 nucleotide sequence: TGTGCCAGCAGTGAATCCACAGGGAAGGGCTATGGCTACACCTTC.

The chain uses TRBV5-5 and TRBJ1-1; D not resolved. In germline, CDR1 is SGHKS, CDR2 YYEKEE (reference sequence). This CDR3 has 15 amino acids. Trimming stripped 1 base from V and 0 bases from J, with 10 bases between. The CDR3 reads CASSLRGFMNTEAFF. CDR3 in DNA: TGTGCCAGCAGCTTGCGGGGATTTATGAACACTGAAGCTTTCTTT. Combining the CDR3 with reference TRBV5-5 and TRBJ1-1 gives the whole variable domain DAGVTQSPTHLIKTRGQQVTLRCSPISGHKSVSWYQQVLGQGPQFIFQYYEKEERGRGNFPDRFSARQFPNYSSELNVNALLLGDSALYLCASSLRGFMNTEAFFGQGTRLTVV.

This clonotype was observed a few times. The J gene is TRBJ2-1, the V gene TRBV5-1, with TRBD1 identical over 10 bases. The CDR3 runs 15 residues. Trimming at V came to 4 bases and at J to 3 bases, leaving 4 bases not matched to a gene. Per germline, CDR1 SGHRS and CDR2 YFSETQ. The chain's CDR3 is CASSQTGGDYNEQFF. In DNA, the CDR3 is TGCGCCAGCAGCCAGACAGGGGGCGACTACAATGAGCAGTTCTTC.

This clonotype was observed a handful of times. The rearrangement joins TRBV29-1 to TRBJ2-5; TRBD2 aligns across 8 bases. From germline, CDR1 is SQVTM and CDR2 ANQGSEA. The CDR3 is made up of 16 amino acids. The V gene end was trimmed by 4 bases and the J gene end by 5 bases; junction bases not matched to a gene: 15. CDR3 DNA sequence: TGCAGCGTTGTATCAACGGATTGGGGACTAGATGAGACCCAGTACTTC. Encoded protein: CSVVSTDWGLDETQYF.

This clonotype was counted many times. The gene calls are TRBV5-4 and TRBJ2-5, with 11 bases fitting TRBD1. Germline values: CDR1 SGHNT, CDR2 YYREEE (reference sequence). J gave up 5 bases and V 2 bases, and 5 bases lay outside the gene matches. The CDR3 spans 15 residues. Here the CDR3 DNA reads TGTGCCAGCAGCTTCGGGGACAGGGGGTATGAGACCCAGTACTTC. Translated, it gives CASSFGDRGYETQYF.

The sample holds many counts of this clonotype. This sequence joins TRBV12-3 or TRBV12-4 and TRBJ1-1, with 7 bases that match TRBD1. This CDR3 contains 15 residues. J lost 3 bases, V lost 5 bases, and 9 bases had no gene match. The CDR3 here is CASSLLTGVDTEAFF. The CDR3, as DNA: TGTGCCAGCAGTCTGCTCACAGGGGTAGACACTGAAGCTTTCTTT.

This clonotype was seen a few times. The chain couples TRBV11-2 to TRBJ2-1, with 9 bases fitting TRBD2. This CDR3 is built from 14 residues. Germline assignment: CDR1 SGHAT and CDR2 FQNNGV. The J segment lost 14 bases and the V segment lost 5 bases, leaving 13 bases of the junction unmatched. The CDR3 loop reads CASSPPGLARGEFF. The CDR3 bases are TGTGCCAGCAGCCCACCGGGACTAGCTCGGGGGGAGTTCTTC.

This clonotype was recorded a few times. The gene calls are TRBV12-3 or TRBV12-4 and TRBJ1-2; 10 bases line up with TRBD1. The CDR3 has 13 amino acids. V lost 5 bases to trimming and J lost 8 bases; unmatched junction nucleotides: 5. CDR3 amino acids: CASSRETGGGYTF. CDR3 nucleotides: TGTGCCAGCAGTCGGGAGACAGGGGGCGGCTACACCTTC.

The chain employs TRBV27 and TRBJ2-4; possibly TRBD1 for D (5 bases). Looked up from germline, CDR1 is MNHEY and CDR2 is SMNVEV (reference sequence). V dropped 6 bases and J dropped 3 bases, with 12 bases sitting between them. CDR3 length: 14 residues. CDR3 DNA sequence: TGTGCCAGCAGAAAATTAAGGGGCAAAAACATTCAGTACTTC. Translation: CASRKLRGKNIQYF.

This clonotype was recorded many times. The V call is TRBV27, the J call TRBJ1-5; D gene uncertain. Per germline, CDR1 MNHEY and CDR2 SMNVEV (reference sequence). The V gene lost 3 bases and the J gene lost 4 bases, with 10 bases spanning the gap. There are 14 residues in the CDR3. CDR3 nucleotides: TGTGCCAGCAGTTTGAGGCCGGAGAATCAGCCCCAGCATTTT. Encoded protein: CASSLRPENQPQHF.

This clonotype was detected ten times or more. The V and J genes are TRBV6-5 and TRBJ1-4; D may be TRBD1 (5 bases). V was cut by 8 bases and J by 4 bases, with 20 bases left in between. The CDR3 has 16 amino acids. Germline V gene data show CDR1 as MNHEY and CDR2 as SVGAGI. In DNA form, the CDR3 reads TGTGCCAGCGGAATCCACGGCGACAGTGTTAATGAAAAACTGTTTTTT. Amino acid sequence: CASGIHGDSVNEKLFF.

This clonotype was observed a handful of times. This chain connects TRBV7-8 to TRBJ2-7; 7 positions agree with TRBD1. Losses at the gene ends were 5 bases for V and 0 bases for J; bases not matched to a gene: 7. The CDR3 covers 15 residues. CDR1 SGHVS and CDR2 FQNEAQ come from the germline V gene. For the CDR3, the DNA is TGTGCCAGCAGCCCACAGGGGCTGCTCTCCTACGAGCAGTACTTC. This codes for CASSPQGLLSYEQYF.

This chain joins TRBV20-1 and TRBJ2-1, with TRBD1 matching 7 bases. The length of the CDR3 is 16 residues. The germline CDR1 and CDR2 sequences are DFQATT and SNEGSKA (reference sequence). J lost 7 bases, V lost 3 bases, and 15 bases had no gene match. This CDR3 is CSASPQAQGINNEQFF. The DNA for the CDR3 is TGCAGTGCTAGCCCCCAGGCACAGGGGATTAATAATGAGCAGTTCTTC.

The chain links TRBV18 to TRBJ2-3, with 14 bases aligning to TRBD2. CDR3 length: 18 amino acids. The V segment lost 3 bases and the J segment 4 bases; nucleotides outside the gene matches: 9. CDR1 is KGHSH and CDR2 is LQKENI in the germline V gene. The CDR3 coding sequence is TGTGCCAGCTCACCTCCGGGACTAGCGGGAGTGAGAGCAGATACGCAGTATTTT. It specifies CASSPPGLAGVRADTQYF. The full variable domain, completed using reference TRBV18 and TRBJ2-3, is NAGVMQNPRHLVRRRGQEARLRCSPMKGHSHVYWYRQLPEEGLKFMVYLQKENIIDESGMPKERFSAEFPKEGPSILRIQQVVRGDSAAYFCASSPPGLAGVRADTQYFGPGTRLTVL.

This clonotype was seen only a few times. CDR3 DNA sequence: TGCAGCGTTGAACGCCGACCTTATGGCTACACCTTC. This encodes CSVERRPYGYTF. J is TRBJ1-2 and V is TRBV29-1; unclear D gene. Per the germline V gene, CDR1 is SQVTM and CDR2 is ANQGSEA. CDR3 size: 12 residues. V gave up 2 bases and J gave up 5 bases, with 9 bases separating them.

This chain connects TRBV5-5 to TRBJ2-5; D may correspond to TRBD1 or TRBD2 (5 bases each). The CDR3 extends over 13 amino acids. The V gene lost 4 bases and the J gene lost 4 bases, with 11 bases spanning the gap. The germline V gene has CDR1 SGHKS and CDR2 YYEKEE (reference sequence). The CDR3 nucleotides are TGTGCCAGCAGCATCACAGGAGGAGAGACCCAGTACTTC. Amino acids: CASSITGGETQYF.

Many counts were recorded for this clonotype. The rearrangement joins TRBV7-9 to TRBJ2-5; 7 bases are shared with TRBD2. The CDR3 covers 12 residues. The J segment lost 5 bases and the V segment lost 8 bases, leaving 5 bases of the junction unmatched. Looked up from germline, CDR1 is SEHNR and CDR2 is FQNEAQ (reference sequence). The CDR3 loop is CASPGGTETQYF. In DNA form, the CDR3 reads TGTGCCAGCCCCGGGGGGACGGAGACCCAGTACTTC.

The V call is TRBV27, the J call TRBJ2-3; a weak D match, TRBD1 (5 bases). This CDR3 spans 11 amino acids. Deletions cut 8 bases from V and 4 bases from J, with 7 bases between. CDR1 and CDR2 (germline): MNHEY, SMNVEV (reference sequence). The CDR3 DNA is TGTGCCAGCCAGGGTCCAGATACGCAGTATTTT. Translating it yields CASQGPDTQYF.

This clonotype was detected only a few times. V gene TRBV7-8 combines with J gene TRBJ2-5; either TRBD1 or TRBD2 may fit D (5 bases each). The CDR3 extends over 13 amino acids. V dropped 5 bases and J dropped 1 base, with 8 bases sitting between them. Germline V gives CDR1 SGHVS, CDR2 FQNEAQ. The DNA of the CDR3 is TGTGCCAGCAGCGGGGACGGCCAAGAGACCCAGTACTTC. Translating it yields CASSGDGQETQYF.

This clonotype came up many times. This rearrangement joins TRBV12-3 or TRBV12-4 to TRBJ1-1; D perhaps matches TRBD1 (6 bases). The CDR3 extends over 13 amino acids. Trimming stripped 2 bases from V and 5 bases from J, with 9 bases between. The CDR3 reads CASSLFRGTEAFF. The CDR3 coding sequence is TGTGCCAGCAGTTTATTCAGGGGTACTGAAGCTTTCTTT.

The CDR3: CASSRAGETQYF. The DNA for the CDR3 is TGCGCCAGCAGCCGCGCCGGAGAGACCCAGTACTTC. This chain joins TRBV5-1 and TRBJ2-5; D not resolved. The germline gives CDR1 SGHRS, CDR2 YFSETQ. This CDR3 comprises 12 residues. With 4 bases removed from V and 4 bases from J, the gap between germline ends came to 8 bases.

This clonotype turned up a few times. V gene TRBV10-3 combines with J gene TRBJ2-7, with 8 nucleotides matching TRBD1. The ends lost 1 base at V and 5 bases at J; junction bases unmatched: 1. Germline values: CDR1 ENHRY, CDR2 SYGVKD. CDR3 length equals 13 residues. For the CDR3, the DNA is TGTGCCATCAGTGAGTTGACAGGGGACGAGCAGTACTTC. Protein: CAISELTGDEQYF.

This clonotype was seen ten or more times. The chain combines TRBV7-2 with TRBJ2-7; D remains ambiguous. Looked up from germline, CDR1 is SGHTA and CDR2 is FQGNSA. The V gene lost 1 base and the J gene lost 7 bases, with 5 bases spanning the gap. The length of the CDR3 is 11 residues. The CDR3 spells CASSLVVEQYF. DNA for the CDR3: TGTGCCAGCAGCTTAGTGGTTGAGCAGTACTTC.

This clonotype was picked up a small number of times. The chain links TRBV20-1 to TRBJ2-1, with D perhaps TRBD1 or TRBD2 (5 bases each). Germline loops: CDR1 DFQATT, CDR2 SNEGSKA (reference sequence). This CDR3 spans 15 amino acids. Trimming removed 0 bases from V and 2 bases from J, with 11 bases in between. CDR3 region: CSARDNGAPYNEQFF. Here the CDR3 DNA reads TGCAGTGCTAGAGATAACGGGGCGCCCTACAATGAGCAGTTCTTC.

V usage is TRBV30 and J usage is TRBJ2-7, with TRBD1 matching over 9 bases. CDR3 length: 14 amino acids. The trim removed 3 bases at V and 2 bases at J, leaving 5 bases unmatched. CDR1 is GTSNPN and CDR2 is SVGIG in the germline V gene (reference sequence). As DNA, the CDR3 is TGTGCCTGGAGCGGGGACAGGGACACCTACGAGCAGTACTTC. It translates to CAWSGDRDTYEQYF.

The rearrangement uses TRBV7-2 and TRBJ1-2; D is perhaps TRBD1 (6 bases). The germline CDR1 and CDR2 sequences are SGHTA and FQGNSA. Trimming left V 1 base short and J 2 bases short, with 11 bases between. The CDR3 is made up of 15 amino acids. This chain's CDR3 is CASSLVRGQNYGYTF. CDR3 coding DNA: TGTGCCAGCAGCTTAGTGCGGGGGCAGAACTATGGCTACACCTTC.

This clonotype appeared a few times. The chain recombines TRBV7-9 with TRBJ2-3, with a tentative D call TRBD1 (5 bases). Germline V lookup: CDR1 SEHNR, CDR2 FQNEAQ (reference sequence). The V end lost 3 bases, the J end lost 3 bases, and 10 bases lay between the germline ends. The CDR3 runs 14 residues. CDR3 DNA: TGTGCCAGCAGCTTCTTGACAGCTACAGATACGCAGTATTTT. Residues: CASSFLTATDTQYF.

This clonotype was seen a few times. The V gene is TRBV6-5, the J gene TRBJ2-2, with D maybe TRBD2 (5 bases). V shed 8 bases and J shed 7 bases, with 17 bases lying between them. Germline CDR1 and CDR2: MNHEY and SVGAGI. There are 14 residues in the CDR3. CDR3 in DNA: TGTGCCAGCGCCCGACGAGAGGGTGTCGGGGAGCTGTTTTTT. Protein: CASARREGVGELFF.

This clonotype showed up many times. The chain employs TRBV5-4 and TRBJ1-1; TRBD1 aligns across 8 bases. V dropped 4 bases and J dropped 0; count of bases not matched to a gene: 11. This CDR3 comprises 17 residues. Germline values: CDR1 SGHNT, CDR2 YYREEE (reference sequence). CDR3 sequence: CASSDPEDRAMNTEAFF. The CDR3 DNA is TGTGCCAGCAGCGACCCAGAGGACAGGGCTATGAACACTGAAGCTTTCTTT. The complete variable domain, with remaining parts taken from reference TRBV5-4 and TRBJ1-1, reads ETGVTQSPTHLIKTRGQQVTLRCSSQSGHNTVSWYQQALGQGPQFIFQYYREEENGRGNFPPRFSGLQFPNYSSELNVNALELDDSALYLCASSDPEDRAMNTEAFFGQGTRLTVV.